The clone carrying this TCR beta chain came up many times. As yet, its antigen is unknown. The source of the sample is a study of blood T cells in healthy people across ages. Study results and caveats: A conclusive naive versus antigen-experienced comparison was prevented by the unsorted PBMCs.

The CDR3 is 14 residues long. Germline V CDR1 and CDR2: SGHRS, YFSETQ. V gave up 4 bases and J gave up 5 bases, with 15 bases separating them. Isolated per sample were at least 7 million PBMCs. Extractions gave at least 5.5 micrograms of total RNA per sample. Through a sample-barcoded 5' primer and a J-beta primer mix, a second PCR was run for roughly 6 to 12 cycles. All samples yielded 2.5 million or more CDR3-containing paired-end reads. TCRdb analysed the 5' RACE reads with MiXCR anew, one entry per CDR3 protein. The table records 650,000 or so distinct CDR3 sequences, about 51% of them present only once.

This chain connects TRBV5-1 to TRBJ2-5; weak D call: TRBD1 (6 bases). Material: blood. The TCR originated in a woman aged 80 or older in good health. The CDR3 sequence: CASSQIQGRETQYF. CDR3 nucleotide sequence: TGCGCCAGCAGCCAAATACAGGGCCGGGAGACCCAGTACTTC.